There are a few counts of the clone carrying this T cell receptor (beta chain). The antigen remains undetermined. These data originate in a study of shared clonotypes between healthy human individuals. General study points: Naive CD4 clonotype sharing across four donors was about 5.3%. Clonotypes which were not shared had lower generation probabilities than clonotypes that all four donors shared.

Generated by immunoSEQ multiplex PCR, the TCRdb table keeps only in-frame clones and is missing some. This table has some 2.1 million clones, about 93% appearing once. In the naive CD8 group, cells lacked CD45RO and were positively selected for CCR7, so terminally differentiated effector memory CD45RA+ cells were left out. Trimming took off 2 bases at V and 4 bases at J, with 5 bases between the two ends. Per the germline V gene, CDR1 is GTSNPN and CDR2 is SVGIG (reference sequence). The CDR3 contains 11 residues. The rearrangement links TRBV30 to TRBJ1-1, with no clear D. The sequence was collected from a young man in good health. Some clones in this sample may be carry-over from other donors' samples. Source material: naive CD8+ T cells from PBMCs. CDR3 coding DNA: TGTGCCTGGAGTACGAGCACTGAAGCTTTCTTT. Its protein is CAWSTSTEAFF. The whole variable domain, filled in from reference TRBV30 and TRBJ1-1, reads SQTIHQWPATLVQPVGSPLSLECTVEGTSNPNLYWYRQAAGRGLQLLFYSVGIGQISSEVPQNLSASRPQDRQFILSSKKLLLSDSGFYLCAWSTSTEAFFGQGTRLTVV.